These 28 T cell receptor beta chains were all obtained from the same sample, sequenced in a study of monozygotic twins with inflammatory bowel disease. TCRdb re-called the 5' RACE reads; every CDR3 protein appears as one record, without DNA. This sample's table reports more than 350,000 distinct CDR3 sequences. The sample comprised blood. These receptors were obtained from a human donor with ulcerative colitis or Crohn's disease, or a healthy co-twin of an affected twin (not recorded which).

The chain links TRBV5-4 to TRBJ2-7. Germline values: CDR1 SGHNT, CDR2 YYREEE (reference sequence). This CDR3 has 13 amino acids. CDR3 protein: CASSLNGAYEQYF.

The V gene is TRBV11-1, the J gene TRBJ1-1; with no DNA, the TCRdb D assignment of TRBD1 cannot be verified. Germline CDR1 is SGHAT and CDR2 is FQDESV (reference sequence). The CDR3 covers 17 residues. The CDR3 here is CASSLSFVTGMNTEAFF.

The rearrangement joins TRBV12-3 or TRBV12-4 to TRBJ2-7. CDR3 size: 12 residues. The CDR3: CASSLALAEQYF.

The chain is built from TRBV5-1 and TRBJ2-1; TCRdb returns TRBD2, unconfirmable since there is no DNA. Germline-derived CDR1 and CDR2 are SGHRS and YFSETQ. This CDR3 contains 14 residues. CDR3 sequence reads: CASSFGGINNEQFF.

The rearrangement uses TRBV28 and TRBJ1-5. This CDR3 contains 15 residues. Germline CDR1 reads MDHEN; CDR2 reads SYDVKM. CDR3 protein: CASSFLVSSRQPQHF.

The chain is built from TRBV7-2 and TRBJ1-3; TCRdb names TRBD1, which stays unverified in the absence of DNA. Germline CDR1 reads SGHTA; CDR2 reads FQGNSA. This CDR3 region has 16 residues. CDR3 protein: CASSLLRGFSGNTIYF.

The genes are TRBV28 and TRBJ2-1; TCRdb's D call of TRBD2 is untestable without DNA. CDR3 size: 15 residues. CDR1 is MDHEN, CDR2 SYDVKM, per germline. The CDR3 loop reads CASSLAGHSYNEQFF.

The chain employs TRBV12-3 or TRBV12-4 and TRBJ2-2; TCRdb selects TRBD2, and the lack of DNA leaves this call unchecked. The length of the CDR3 is 16 residues. The CDR3 is CASSLTGLAGTGELFF.

This rearrangement joins TRBV20-1 to TRBJ2-5; checking the TCRdb D call of TRBD2 is not possible without DNA. CDR3 length equals 13 residues. Germline V lookup: CDR1 DFQATT, CDR2 SNEGSKA (reference sequence). CDR3 residues: CSALRTHQETQYF.

V is TRBV6-2 or TRBV6-3 and J is TRBJ2-7; TCRdb's D call, TRBD2, is unchecked because there is no DNA. The CDR3 contains 13 residues. Looked up from germline, CDR1 is MNHEY and CDR2 is SVGEGT. CDR3 sequence reads: CASKLGGSHEQYF.

The rearrangement uses TRBV2 and TRBJ2-3. Germline CDR1 and CDR2: SNHLY and FYNNEI. This CDR3 is 11 amino acids long. The CDR3 region is CASRDLNTQYF.

This rearrangement joins TRBV5-6 to TRBJ1-2; TCRdb outputs TRBD1, but without DNA this stays unchecked. The CDR3 loop spans 14 amino acids. CDR1 and CDR2 from the germline V gene are SGHDT and YYEEEE. CDR3 region: CASSLRGENYGYTF. Supplemented by reference TRBV5-6 and TRBJ1-2, the full variable domain reads DAGVTQSPTHLIKTRGQQVTLRCSPKSGHDTVSWYQQALGQGPQFIFQYYEEEERQRGNFPDRFSGHQFPNYSSELNVNALLLGDSALYLCASSLRGENYGYTFGSGTRLTVV.

The V call is TRBV6-5, the J call TRBJ2-3; absent DNA, TCRdb's TRBD1 call cannot be checked. This CDR3 has 17 amino acids. CDR1 MNHEY and CDR2 SVGAGI come from the germline V gene. Here the CDR3 reads CASSYPYRDRGTDTQYF.

This sequence joins TRBV6-5 and TRBJ2-2; the TRBD1 assignment by TCRdb is unverifiable without DNA. The germline V gene encodes CDR1 MNHEY and CDR2 SVGAGI. The CDR3 runs 14 residues. CDR3 protein: CASSYFRGTGELFF.

The V call is TRBV29-1, the J call TRBJ2-3. CDR3 size: 12 residues. Germline values: CDR1 SQVTM, CDR2 ANQGSEA. CDR3 residues: CSARQSTDTQYF.

The chain is built from TRBV3-1 and TRBJ2-1; the TCRdb D gene call, TRBD2, has no DNA to confirm it. The CDR3 loop spans 15 amino acids. The germline gives CDR1 LGHDT, CDR2 YNNKEL (reference sequence). CDR3 region: CASSQTSGVHNEQFF.

This chain's CDR3 is CASSLRGLAGKFEQYF. This chain joins TRBV28 and TRBJ2-7; the TCRdb D gene call, TRBD2, has no DNA to confirm it. The CDR3 consists of 16 residues. In germline, CDR1 is MDHEN, CDR2 SYDVKM.

The chain links TRBV6-6 to TRBJ1-2. CDR1 MNHNY and CDR2 SVGAGI come from the germline V gene (reference sequence). The CDR3 has 11 amino acids. CDR3 protein: CASSYSYGYTF.

The chain carries TRBV7-9 and TRBJ1-5. Germline V gene sequence: CDR1 SEHNR, CDR2 FQNEAQ (reference sequence). The CDR3 is made up of 13 amino acids. CDR3: CASSAAGDQPQHF.

The chain has TRBV5-1 and TRBJ2-6. The germline V gene encodes CDR1 SGHRS and CDR2 YFSETQ. This CDR3 spans 15 amino acids. The CDR3 here is CASSSDTSGANVLTF.

The V call is TRBV15, the J call TRBJ2-6; with no DNA, the TCRdb D assignment of TRBD2 cannot be verified. The length of the CDR3 is 15 residues. Germline V CDR1 and CDR2: LNHNV, YYDKDF (reference sequence). The CDR3: CATSNAGAGANVLTF.

This sequence joins TRBV12-3 or TRBV12-4 and TRBJ2-7; without DNA, the TCRdb call of TRBD1 cannot be checked. The CDR3 is 17 amino acids. CDR3 protein: CASSRYSGGAQGYEQYF.

The chain has TRBV5-3 and TRBJ1-5; there is no DNA to check the TCRdb D call of TRBD1. TRBV5-3 qualifies as an ORF whose function is uncertain. The CDR3 sequence is 17 residues long. CDR3 sequence reads: CARSLSIWGHSGQPQHF.

The chain is built from TRBV5-1 and TRBJ2-3; TCRdb calls TRBD2, which cannot be checked without DNA. Germline CDR1 SGHRS, CDR2 YFSETQ. The CDR3 totals 16 residues. The CDR3: CASSLATAGEVDTQYF. Filled out from reference TRBV5-1 and TRBJ2-3, the complete variable domain reads KAGVTQTPRYLIKTRGQQVTLSCSPISGHRSVSWYQQTPGQGLQFLFEYFSETQRNKGNFPGRFSGRQFSNSRSEMNVSTLELGDSALYLCASSLATAGEVDTQYFGPGTRLTVL.

The J gene is TRBJ2-1, the V gene TRBV24-1; TCRdb outputs TRBD1, but without DNA this stays unchecked. Germline V gene sequence: CDR1 KGHDR, CDR2 SFDVKD. CDR3 length equals 14 residues. The CDR3 sequence is CATSDITGDNEQFF.

The chain joins TRBV20-1 to TRBJ1-1. The CDR3 length is 11 residues. Germline CDR1 is DFQATT and CDR2 is SNEGSKA (reference sequence). The CDR3 sequence is CSAVSHTEAFF.

The rearrangement uses TRBV6-1 and TRBJ2-1; checking the TCRdb D call of TRBD1 is not possible without DNA. This CDR3 comprises 15 residues. Germline V CDR1 and CDR2: MNHNS, SASEGT. The CDR3 sequence is CASSKFRDPLNEQFF.

The chain has TRBV20-1 and TRBJ2-3; there is no DNA to check the TCRdb D call of TRBD1. Germline loops: CDR1 DFQATT, CDR2 SNEGSKA (reference sequence). The CDR3 is made up of 15 amino acids. The CDR3 sequence is CSASTPGGVTDTQYF.